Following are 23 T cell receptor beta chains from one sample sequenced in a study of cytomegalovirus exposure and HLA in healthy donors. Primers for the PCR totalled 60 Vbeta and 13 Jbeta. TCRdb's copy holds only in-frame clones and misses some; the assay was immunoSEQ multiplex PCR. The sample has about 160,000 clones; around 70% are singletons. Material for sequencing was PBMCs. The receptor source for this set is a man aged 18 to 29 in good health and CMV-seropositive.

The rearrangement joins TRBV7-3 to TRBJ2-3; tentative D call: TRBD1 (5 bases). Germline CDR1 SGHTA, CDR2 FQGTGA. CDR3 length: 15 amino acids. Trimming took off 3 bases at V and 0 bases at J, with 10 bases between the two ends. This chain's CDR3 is CASSFRATSTDTQYF. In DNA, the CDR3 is TGTGCCAGCAGCTTCAGGGCAACTAGCACAGATACGCAGTATTTT.

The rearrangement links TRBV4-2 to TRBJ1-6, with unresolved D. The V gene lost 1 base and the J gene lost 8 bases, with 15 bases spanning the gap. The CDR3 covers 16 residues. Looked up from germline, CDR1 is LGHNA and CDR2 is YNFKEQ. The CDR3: CASSQVAAAGHSPLHF. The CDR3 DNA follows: TGTGCCAGCAGCCAAGTAGCGGCCGCCGGTCATTCACCCCTCCACTTT.

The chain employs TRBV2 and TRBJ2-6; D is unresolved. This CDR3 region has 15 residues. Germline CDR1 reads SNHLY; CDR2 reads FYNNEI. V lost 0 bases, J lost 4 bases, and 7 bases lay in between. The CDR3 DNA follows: TGTGCCAGCAGTGAAGCGAGCAGGGGGGCCAACGTCCTGACTTTC. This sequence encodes CASSEASRGANVLTF. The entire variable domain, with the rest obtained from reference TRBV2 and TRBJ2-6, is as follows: EPEVTQTPSHQVTQMGQEVILRCVPISNHLYFYWYRQILGQKVEFLVSFYNNEISEKSEIFDDQFSVERPDGSNFTLKIRSTKLEDSAMYFCASSEASRGANVLTFGAGSRLTVL.

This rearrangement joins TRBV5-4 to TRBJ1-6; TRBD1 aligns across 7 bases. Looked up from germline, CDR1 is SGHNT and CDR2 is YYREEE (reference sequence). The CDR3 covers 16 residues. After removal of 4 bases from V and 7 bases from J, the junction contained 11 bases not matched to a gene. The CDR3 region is CASSPGQERLNSPLHF. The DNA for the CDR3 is TGTGCCAGCAGCCCCGGACAGGAGAGGCTCAATTCACCCCTCCACTTT.

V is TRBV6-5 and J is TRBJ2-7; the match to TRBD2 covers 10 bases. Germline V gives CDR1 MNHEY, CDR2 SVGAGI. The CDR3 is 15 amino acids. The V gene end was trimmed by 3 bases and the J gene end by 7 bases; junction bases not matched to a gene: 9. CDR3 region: CASSYSTSGNGEQYV. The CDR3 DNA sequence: TGTGCCAGCAGTTATTCCACTAGCGGGAATGGTGAGCAGTACGTC.

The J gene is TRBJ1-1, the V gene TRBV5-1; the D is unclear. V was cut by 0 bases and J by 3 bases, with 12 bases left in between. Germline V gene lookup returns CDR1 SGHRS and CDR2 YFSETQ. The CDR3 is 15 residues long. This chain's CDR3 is CASSLGGGIHTEAFF. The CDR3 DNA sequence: TGCGCCAGCAGCTTGGGGGGAGGGATTCACACTGAAGCTTTCTTT.

CDR3 sequence (DNA): TGTGCCAGCAGTGAGGGAAGCCAAGAGACCCAGTACTTC. This gives the protein CASSEGSQETQYF. This chain links TRBV27 with TRBJ2-5, with D possibly TRBD2 on 5 matching bases. The V gene lost 5 bases and the J gene lost 1 base, with 8 bases spanning the gap. The CDR3 runs to 13 residues. Germline values: CDR1 MNHEY, CDR2 SMNVEV (reference sequence).

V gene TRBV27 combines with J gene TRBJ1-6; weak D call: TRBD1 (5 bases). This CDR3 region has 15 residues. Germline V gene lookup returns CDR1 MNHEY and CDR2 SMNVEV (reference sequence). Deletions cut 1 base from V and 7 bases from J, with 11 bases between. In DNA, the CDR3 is TGTGCCAGCAGTTTATGGACGGACACAAATTCACCCCTCCACTTT. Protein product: CASSLWTDTNSPLHF.

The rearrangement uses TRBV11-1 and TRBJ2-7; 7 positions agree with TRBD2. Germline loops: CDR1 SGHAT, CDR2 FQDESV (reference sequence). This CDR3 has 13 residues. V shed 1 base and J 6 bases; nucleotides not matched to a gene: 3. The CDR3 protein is CASSLDPSGEQYV. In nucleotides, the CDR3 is TGTGCCAGCAGCTTAGATCCTAGCGGCGAGCAGTACGTC.

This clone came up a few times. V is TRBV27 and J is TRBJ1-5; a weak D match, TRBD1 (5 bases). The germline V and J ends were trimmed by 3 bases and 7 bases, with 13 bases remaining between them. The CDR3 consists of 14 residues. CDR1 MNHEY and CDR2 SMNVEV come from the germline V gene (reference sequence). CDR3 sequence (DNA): TGTGCCAGCAGTTTCGGTTGGGGCGACCAGCCCCAGCATTTT. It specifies CASSFGWGDQPQHF.

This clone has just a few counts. CDR3: CATSRDGGISYEQYV. CDR3 sequence (DNA): TGTGCCACCAGCAGAGATGGGGGGATCTCCTACGAGCAGTACGTC. This chain links TRBV15 with TRBJ2-7; TRBD2 might be the D (6 bases). This CDR3 contains 15 residues. The V gene lost 0 bases and the J gene lost 0 bases, with 9 bases spanning the gap. CDR1 is LNHNV and CDR2 is YYDKDF in the germline V gene (reference sequence).

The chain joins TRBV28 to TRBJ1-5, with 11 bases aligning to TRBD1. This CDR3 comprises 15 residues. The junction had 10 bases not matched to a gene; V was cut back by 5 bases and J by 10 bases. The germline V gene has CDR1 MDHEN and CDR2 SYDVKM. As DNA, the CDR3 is TGTGCCAGCAGTCCTTATGGACAGGGGGCCATCCCCCAGCATTTT. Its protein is CASSPYGQGAIPQHF. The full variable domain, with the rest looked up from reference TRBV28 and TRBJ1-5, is DVKVTQSSRYLVKRTGEKVFLECVQDMDHENMFWYRQDPGLGLRLIYFSYDVKMKEKGDIPEGYSVSREKKERFSLILESASTNQTSMYLCASSPYGQGAIPQHFGDGTRLSIL.

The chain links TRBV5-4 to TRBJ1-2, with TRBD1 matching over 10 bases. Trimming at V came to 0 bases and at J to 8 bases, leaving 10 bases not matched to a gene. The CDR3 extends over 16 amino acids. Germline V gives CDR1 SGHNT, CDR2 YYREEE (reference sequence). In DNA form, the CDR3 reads TGTGCCAGCAGCTTGGCGACAGGGGGCGCTAACTGGGGCTACACCTTC. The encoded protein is CASSLATGGANWGYTF.

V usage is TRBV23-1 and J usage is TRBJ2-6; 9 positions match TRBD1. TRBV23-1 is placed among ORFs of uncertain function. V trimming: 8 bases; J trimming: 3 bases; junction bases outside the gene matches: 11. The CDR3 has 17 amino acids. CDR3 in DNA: TGCGCCAGCGCCGGGACAGGGTCTTCGGGTGGGGCCAACGTCCTGACTTTC. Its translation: CASAGTGSSGGANVLTF.

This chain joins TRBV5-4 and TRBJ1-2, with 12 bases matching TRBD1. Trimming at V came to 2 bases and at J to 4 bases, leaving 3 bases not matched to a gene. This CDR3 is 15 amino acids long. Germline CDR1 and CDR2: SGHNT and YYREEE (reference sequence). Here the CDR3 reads CASSFGGQGAYGYTF. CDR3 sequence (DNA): TGTGCCAGCAGCTTCGGGGGACAGGGGGCCTATGGCTACACCTTC.

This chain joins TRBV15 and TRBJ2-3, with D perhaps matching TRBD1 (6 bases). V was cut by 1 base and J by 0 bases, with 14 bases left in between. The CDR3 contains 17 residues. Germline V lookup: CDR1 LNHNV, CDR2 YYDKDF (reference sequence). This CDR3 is CATSRGAQGSSTDTQYF. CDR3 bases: TGTGCCACCAGCAGAGGGGCCCAGGGGTCTAGCACAGATACGCAGTATTTT.

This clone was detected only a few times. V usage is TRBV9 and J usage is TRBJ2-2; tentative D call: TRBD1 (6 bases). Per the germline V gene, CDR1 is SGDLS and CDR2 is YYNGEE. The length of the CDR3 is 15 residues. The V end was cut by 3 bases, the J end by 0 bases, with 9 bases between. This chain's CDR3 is CASSGRTANTGELFF. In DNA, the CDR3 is TGTGCCAGCAGCGGACGGACAGCGAACACCGGGGAGCTGTTTTTT.

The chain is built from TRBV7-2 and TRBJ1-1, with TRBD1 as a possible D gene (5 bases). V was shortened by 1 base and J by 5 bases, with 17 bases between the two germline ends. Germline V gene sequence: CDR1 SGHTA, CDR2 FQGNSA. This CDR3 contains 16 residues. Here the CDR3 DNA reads TGTGCCAGCAGCTTAGGGCCGGCAGGGTCGAGGACTGAAGCTTTCTTT. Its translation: CASSLGPAGSRTEAFF.

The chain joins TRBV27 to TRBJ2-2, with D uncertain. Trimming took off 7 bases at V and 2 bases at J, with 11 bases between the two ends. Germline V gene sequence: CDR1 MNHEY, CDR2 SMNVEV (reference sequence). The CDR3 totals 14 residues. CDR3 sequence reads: CASKASSNTGELFF. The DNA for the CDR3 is TGTGCCAGCAAAGCCTCTTCCAACACCGGGGAGCTGTTTTTT.

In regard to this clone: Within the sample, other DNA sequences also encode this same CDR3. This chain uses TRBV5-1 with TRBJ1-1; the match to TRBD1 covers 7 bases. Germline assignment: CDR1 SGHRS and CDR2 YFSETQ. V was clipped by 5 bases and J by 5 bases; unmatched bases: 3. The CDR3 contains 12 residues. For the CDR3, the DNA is TGCGCCAGCAGTTCAGGGGGTACTGAAGCTTTCTTT. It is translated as CASSSGGTEAFF.

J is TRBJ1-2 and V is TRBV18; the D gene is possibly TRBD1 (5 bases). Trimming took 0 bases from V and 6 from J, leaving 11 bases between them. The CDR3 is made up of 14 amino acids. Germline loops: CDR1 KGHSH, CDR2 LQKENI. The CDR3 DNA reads TGTGCCAGCTCACCACCGTCAGGGTATGATGGCTACACCTTC. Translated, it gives CASSPPSGYDGYTF.

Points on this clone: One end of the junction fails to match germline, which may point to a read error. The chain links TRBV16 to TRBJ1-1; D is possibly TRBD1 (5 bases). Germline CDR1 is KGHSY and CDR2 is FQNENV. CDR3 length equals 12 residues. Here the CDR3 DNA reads TGTGCCAGCAGCCAATCCTCAGGGCCCGGTTCCTTT. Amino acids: CASSQSSGPGSF. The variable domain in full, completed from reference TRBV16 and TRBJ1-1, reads GEEVAQTPKHLVRGEGQKAKLYCAPIKGHSYVFWYQQVLKNEFKFLISFQNENVFDETGMPKERFSAKCLPNSPCSLEIQATKLEDSAVYFCASSQSSGPGSFGQGTRLTVV.

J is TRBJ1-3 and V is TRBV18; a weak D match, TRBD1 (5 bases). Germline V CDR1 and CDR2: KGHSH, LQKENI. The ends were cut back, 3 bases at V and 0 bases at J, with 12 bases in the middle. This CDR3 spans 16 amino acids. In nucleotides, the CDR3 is TGTGCCAGCTCACCCTCGGGGGGAACCTCTGGAAACACCATATATTTT. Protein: CASSPSGGTSGNTIYF.